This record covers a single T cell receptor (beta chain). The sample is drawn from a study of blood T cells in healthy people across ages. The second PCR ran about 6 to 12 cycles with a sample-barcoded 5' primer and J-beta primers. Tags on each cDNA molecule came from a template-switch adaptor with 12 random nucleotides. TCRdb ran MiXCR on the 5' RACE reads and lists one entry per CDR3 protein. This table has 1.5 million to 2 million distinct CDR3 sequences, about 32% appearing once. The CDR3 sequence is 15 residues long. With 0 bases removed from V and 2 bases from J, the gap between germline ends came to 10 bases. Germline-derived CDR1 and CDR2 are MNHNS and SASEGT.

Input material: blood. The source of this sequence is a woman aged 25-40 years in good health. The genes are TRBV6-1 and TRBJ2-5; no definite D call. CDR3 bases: TGTGCCAGCAGTGAAGCGGCGGCCTCACAAGAGACCCAGTACTTC. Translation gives CASSEAAASQETQYF.